Listed below are T cell receptor beta chains from one sample, sequenced in a study of regulatory T cells in long-lasting Graves disease. TCRdb re-called the multiplex PCR reads with MiXCR, one entry per CDR3 protein. The table has around 460,000 distinct CDR3 sequences, 22% seen once. Sequenced here: peripheral blood mononuclear cells (PBMCs), sampled when the disease was refractory, from a patient treated with antithyroid drugs. All receptors come from a female donor with Graves disease. CDR3s include the opening cysteine and the closing phenylalanine or tryptophan. Each record gives: D gene, clone size, J gene, V gene, CDR3 DNA, CDR3 protein. The D gene is left open where the match is weak. Where a row states a size, it is once, few, many or the class of an expanded clone; other rows omit it.

d_gene: TRBD1
abundance: many
j_gene: TRBJ2-4
v_gene: TRBV11-2
CDR3nt: TGTGCCAGCAACCGGGACAGGGGGAACATTCAGTACTTC
CDR3aa: CASNRDRGNIQYF

d_gene: -
abundance: many
j_gene: TRBJ1-3
v_gene: TRBV7-9
CDR3nt: TGTGCCAGCAGCCTACAGGGTTCGGGAAACACCATATATTTT
CDR3aa: CASSLQGSGNTIYF

d_gene: TRBD1
abundance: -
j_gene: TRBJ2-5
v_gene: TRBV7-9
CDR3nt: TGTGCCAGCAGCGCCGAGTGGACAGGGAGGTTTGAGACCCAGTACTTC
CDR3aa: CASSAEWTGRFETQYF

d_gene: -
abundance: many
j_gene: TRBJ2-2
v_gene: TRBV11-2
CDR3nt: TGTGCCAGCAGCTTAGCGTGGGGTCCCACCGGGGAGCTGTTTTTT
CDR3aa: CASSLAWGPTGELFF

d_gene: TRBD1
abundance: many
j_gene: TRBJ2-7
v_gene: TRBV19
CDR3nt: TGTGCCAGTAGTGACAACACAGGGGCCGAGCAGTACTTC
CDR3aa: CASSDNTGAEQYF

d_gene: TRBD2
abundance: many
j_gene: TRBJ2-7
v_gene: TRBV20-1
CDR3nt: TGCAGTGCCCTCACAGCGGGAGGGACCTACGAGCAGTACTTC
CDR3aa: CSALTAGGTYEQYF

d_gene: -
abundance: many
j_gene: TRBJ1-2
v_gene: TRBV7-2
CDR3nt: TGTGCCAGCAGCCGAGGAAGGACTCTTAACTATGGCTACACCTTC
CDR3aa: CASSRGRTLNYGYTF

d_gene: -
abundance: many
j_gene: TRBJ1-5
v_gene: TRBV7-8
CDR3nt: TGTGCCAGCAGCTTAAGGGGGGGAAGCGGCAATCAGCCCCAGCATTTT
CDR3aa: CASSLRGGSGNQPQHF

d_gene: -
abundance: many
j_gene: TRBJ1-2
v_gene: TRBV28
CDR3nt: TGTGCCAGCAGTCCCAGAGACTGGACCAACTATGGCTACACCTTC
CDR3aa: CASSPRDWTNYGYTF

d_gene: TRBD1
abundance: -
j_gene: TRBJ1-2
v_gene: TRBV7-2
CDR3nt: TGTGCCAGCAGCTTAGAACAGGGGGCGAACTATGGCTACACCTTC
CDR3aa: CASSLEQGANYGYTF

d_gene: -
abundance: many
j_gene: TRBJ1-1
v_gene: TRBV6-5
CDR3nt: TGTGCCAGCAGTTACTCCTCCGACACTGAAGCTTTCTTT
CDR3aa: CASSYSSDTEAFF

d_gene: TRBD1
abundance: -
j_gene: TRBJ1-1
v_gene: TRBV28
CDR3nt: TGTGCCAGCAGACCTCCAGGGGGGTCGGGTACTGAAGCTTTCTTT
CDR3aa: CASRPPGGSGTEAFF

d_gene: -
abundance: few
j_gene: TRBJ1-3
v_gene: TRBV25-1
CDR3nt: TGTGCCAGCAGTGATCCGCGTACCCAGGGGAGCTCTGGAAACACCATATATTTT
CDR3aa: CASSDPRTQGSSGNTIYF

d_gene: -
abundance: many
j_gene: TRBJ2-7
v_gene: TRBV28
CDR3nt: TGTGCCAGCCGCCTCGGACCCCTGGACGAGCAGTACTTC
CDR3aa: CASRLGPLDEQYF

d_gene: -
abundance: -
j_gene: TRBJ2-4
v_gene: TRBV2
CDR3nt: TGTGCCAGCCTCCGGCAAAACATTCAGTACTTC
CDR3aa: CASLRQNIQYF

d_gene: TRBD2
abundance: -
j_gene: TRBJ2-1
v_gene: TRBV6-1
CDR3nt: TGTGCCAGCATTGCCAGACTAGCGGTCTCCTACAATGAGCAGTTCTTC
CDR3aa: CASIARLAVSYNEQFF

d_gene: TRBD2
abundance: -
j_gene: TRBJ2-5
v_gene: TRBV5-6
CDR3nt: TGTGCCAGCAGCCCGGGACTAGCGGGGATCCAAGAGACCCAGTACTTC
CDR3aa: CASSPGLAGIQETQYF

d_gene: -
abundance: -
j_gene: TRBJ2-3
v_gene: TRBV27
CDR3nt: TGTGCCACGTCAGGCACAGATACGCAGTATTTT
CDR3aa: CATSGTDTQYF

d_gene: TRBD1
abundance: few
j_gene: TRBJ1-2
v_gene: TRBV5-6
CDR3nt: TGTGCCAGCAGCTTGGAGGGGGCCGCTAACTATGGCTACACCTTC
CDR3aa: CASSLEGAANYGYTF

d_gene: -
abundance: -
j_gene: TRBJ1-3
v_gene: TRBV4-1
CDR3nt: TGCGCCAGCAGCCAAGGTGCCGCGGTAAGCTCTGGAAACACCATATATTTT
CDR3aa: CASSQGAAVSSGNTIYF

d_gene: -
abundance: many
j_gene: TRBJ1-2
v_gene: TRBV2
CDR3nt: TGTGCCAGCACGAGTGGCAGAAACTCCATCAACTATGGCTACACCTTC
CDR3aa: CASTSGRNSINYGYTF

d_gene: -
abundance: -
j_gene: TRBJ2-2
v_gene: TRBV20-1
CDR3nt: TGCAGTGCTAGACAGGGGTTGGACACCGGGGAGCTGTTTTTT
CDR3aa: CSARQGLDTGELFF

d_gene: TRBD1
abundance: once
j_gene: TRBJ1-1
v_gene: TRBV20-1
CDR3nt: TGCAGTACTAGAGTGACGAGGGTCAGGGGGCGCATAAGGGGAGCTTTCTTT
CDR3aa: CSTRVTRVRGRIRGAFF

d_gene: -
abundance: -
j_gene: TRBJ2-3
v_gene: TRBV7-2
CDR3nt: TGTGCCAGCAGCCCGAGCTGGGCGGGGCCCACAGATACGCAGTATTTT
CDR3aa: CASSPSWAGPTDTQYF

d_gene: -
abundance: many
j_gene: TRBJ2-5
v_gene: TRBV11-1
CDR3nt: TGTGCCAGCAGCTTAGGGGGACTCCAAGAGACCCAGTACTTC
CDR3aa: CASSLGGLQETQYF

d_gene: -
abundance: many
j_gene: TRBJ1-5
v_gene: TRBV20-1
CDR3nt: TGCAGTGCTAGAAGGCAGTTCGATCAGCCCCAGCATTTT
CDR3aa: CSARRQFDQPQHF

d_gene: -
abundance: many
j_gene: TRBJ2-7
v_gene: TRBV12-5
CDR3nt: TGTGCTAGTGGCGCACCGGGAGCGACATACGAGCAGTACTTC
CDR3aa: CASGAPGATYEQYF

d_gene: -
abundance: -
j_gene: TRBJ2-7
v_gene: TRBV20-1
CDR3nt: TGCAGTGCTAGACAGGGTTACGAGCAGTACTTC
CDR3aa: CSARQGYEQYF

d_gene: TRBD2
abundance: many
j_gene: TRBJ2-5
v_gene: TRBV7-2
CDR3nt: TGTGCCAGCAGCTTATTCTTAGAGGGAGGGCGGCAAGAGACCCAGTACTTC
CDR3aa: CASSLFLEGGRQETQYF

d_gene: -
abundance: -
j_gene: TRBJ2-7
v_gene: TRBV9
CDR3nt: TGTGCCAGCAGCGTAGAGGGGACTCCATCCCCTTCCTACGAGCAGTACTTC
CDR3aa: CASSVEGTPSPSYEQYF

d_gene: -
abundance: -
j_gene: TRBJ2-3
v_gene: TRBV10-3
CDR3nt: TGTGCCATCAGTGACCGTGACTTTACAGATACGCAGTATTTT
CDR3aa: CAISDRDFTDTQYF

d_gene: -
abundance: -
j_gene: TRBJ1-5
v_gene: TRBV7-8
CDR3nt: TGTGCCAGCAGCTATACCCCTAATCAGCCCCAGCATTTT
CDR3aa: CASSYTPNQPQHF

d_gene: -
abundance: many
j_gene: TRBJ2-5
v_gene: TRBV29-1
CDR3nt: TGCAGCGTTGAGCCAGGCCAAGAGACCCAGTACTTC
CDR3aa: CSVEPGQETQYF

d_gene: -
abundance: few
j_gene: TRBJ1-2
v_gene: TRBV19
CDR3nt: TGTGCCAGTAGTATACAGGGGAAAAACCATGGCTACACCTTC
CDR3aa: CASSIQGKNHGYTF

d_gene: -
abundance: -
j_gene: TRBJ1-3
v_gene: TRBV19
CDR3nt: TGTGCCAGTATTCACGGACCGAGCTCTGGAAACACCATATATTTT
CDR3aa: CASIHGPSSGNTIYF

d_gene: TRBD2
abundance: many
j_gene: TRBJ2-7
v_gene: TRBV28
CDR3nt: TGTGCCAGCATGGGCGGACTAGCGGGATCCTACGAGCAGTACTTC
CDR3aa: CASMGGLAGSYEQYF

d_gene: -
abundance: -
j_gene: TRBJ1-6
v_gene: TRBV11-2
CDR3nt: TGTGCCAGCAGCGGGGGAGTGACCCTCCACTTT
CDR3aa: CASSGGVTLHF

d_gene: -
abundance: -
j_gene: TRBJ2-2
v_gene: TRBV19
CDR3nt: TGTGCCAGTACCTCAAGCACCGGGGAGCTGTTTTTT
CDR3aa: CASTSSTGELFF

d_gene: -
abundance: -
j_gene: TRBJ2-4
v_gene: TRBV30
CDR3nt: TGTGCCTGGAGGTCCGGCCAGTGGGCCAGAAACATTCAGTACTTC
CDR3aa: CAWRSGQWARNIQYF

d_gene: -
abundance: many
j_gene: TRBJ1-5
v_gene: TRBV24-1
CDR3nt: TGTGCCACCAGTGATACCGGGGGGTATCAGCCCCAGCATTTT
CDR3aa: CATSDTGGYQPQHF

d_gene: -
abundance: many
j_gene: TRBJ1-1
v_gene: TRBV11-2
CDR3nt: TGTGCCAGCAGCTTAGGGACCGAACCAACGGACACTGAAGCTTTCTTT
CDR3aa: CASSLGTEPTDTEAFF